The present T cell receptor beta chain was sequenced within a study of blood T cell repertoires in COVID-19. Study as a whole: From the United States, Italy and Spain came samples of acute and convalescent COVID-19. PBMCs, B-cell-depleted T cells, or T cells provided the cDNA or gDNA that made up the material.

The length of the CDR3 is 16 residues. Deletions cut 3 bases from V and 3 bases from J, with 14 bases between. CDR1 MGHDK and CDR2 SYGVNS come from the germline V gene. Authors' processing steps: Estimation of nucleated cell counts was performed using reference gene primer amplification. Assay used: immunoSEQ multiplex PCR; TCRdb lists only in-frame clones, some missing. The V and J calls and clone size are taken from that table; D and trimming were inferred from the DNA. The table shows about 290,000 clones, with over 85% occurring only once. A Seattle source enrolled patients during active infection and followed them longitudinally.

This receptor was identified in a woman aged 25-40 years with COVID-19, enrolled during active disease. The chain employs TRBV25-1 and TRBJ1-4, with D unresolved. The sequenced sample was peripheral blood. CDR3 coding DNA: TGTGCCAGCAGTGACTTCATGGGCGCGCCTAATGAAAAACTGTTTTTT. Its protein is CASSDFMGAPNEKLFF.